The clone carrying this TCR beta chain was counted between two and nine times. Its antigen is still unknown. These data originate in a study of CD8 T cells in ankylosing spondylitis. Using its own MiXCR run on the 5' RACE reads, TCRdb lists one record per CDR3 protein. The top ten clones hold 1.1% of a sample with 340,000 or so distinct CDR3 sequences, under 15% of them seen once. Points from the study as a whole: There was reportedly significant enrichment of clones that were disease-linked in matched ankylosing spondylitis synovial fluid. Certain motif variants had earlier been reported in reactive arthritis synovial fluid and blood.

Germline V gene data show CDR1 as DFQATT and CDR2 as SNEGSKA (reference sequence). The V segment lost 2 bases and the J segment 2 bases; nucleotides outside the gene matches: 8. The CDR3 totals 18 residues. The chain couples TRBV20-1 to TRBJ2-1; 14 bases line up with TRBD2. This receptor was identified in a male donor with ankylosing spondylitis or in good health (not recorded which). Sequenced: blood, either unsorted or a sorted T cell fraction (not recorded which). The CDR3 protein is CSARSGLAGGGTYNEQFF. The CDR3 nucleotides read TGCAGTGCTAGATCTGGACTAGCGGGAGGAGGTACCTACAATGAGCAGTTCTTC.